The next 20 T cell receptor beta chains were all read from a single sample in a study of molecular identifiers for immune sequencing clone quantification. TCRdb recomputed calls from the PCR reads with MiXCR, one row per CDR3 protein. The table shows about 300,000 distinct CDR3 sequences, with 20% to 25% occurring only once. Sequencing was carried out using naive CD8+ T cells from blood, with Jurkat cell RNA spiked in. Subset reported: FACS-sorted CD8+CD4-CCR7+CD45RA+ naive T cells. The receptors here all came from a human donor in good health. Some libraries in this study had Jurkat cell RNA spiked in.

As concerns this clonotype: With a much larger clone just one base away, this may be a read error. The chain couples TRBV19 to TRBJ2-1; D is possibly TRBD2 (5 bases). V lost 6 bases to trimming and J lost 8 bases, with 11 bases between them. The CDR3 covers 12 residues. CDR1 and CDR2 from the germline V gene are LNHDA and SQIVND (reference sequence). CDR3 in amino acids: CASRLGYDEQFF. In nucleotides, the CDR3 is TGTGCCAGTAGACTAGGTTACGATGAGCAGTTCTTC.

There are many counts of this clonotype. The chain combines TRBV5-8 with TRBJ1-1, with no clear D. The CDR3 is made up of 13 amino acids. Trimming removed 1 base from V and 1 base from J, with 5 bases in between. The germline CDR1 and CDR2 sequences are SGHTS and YDEGEE. CDR3 amino acids: CASSLYTNTEAFF. The CDR3 DNA sequence: TGTGCCAGCAGCTTGTACACGAACACTGAAGCTTTCTTT.

This clonotype was recorded many times. The V and J genes are TRBV12-3 or TRBV12-4 and TRBJ2-7; 8 positions agree with TRBD1. The CDR3 covers 12 residues. The V segment lost 7 bases and the J segment 3 bases; nucleotides outside the gene matches: 2. CDR3 DNA sequence: TGTGCCAGCAACACAGGGGGCTACGAGCAGTACTTC. Translation gives CASNTGGYEQYF.

The table lists this clonotype with many counts. The rearrangement uses TRBV11-2 and TRBJ2-1; D is uncertain. The CDR3 runs 12 residues. V lost 6 bases, J lost 7 bases, and 10 bases lay in between. In germline, CDR1 is SGHAT, CDR2 FQNNGV. The CDR3 loop reads CASRGHDNEQFF. CDR3 DNA sequence: TGTGCCAGCAGGGGCCATGATAATGAGCAGTTCTTC.

At least ten counts were recorded for this clonotype. The chain carries TRBV15 and TRBJ2-1; D gene ambiguous. The CDR3 has 17 residues. Trimming cost V 4 bases and J 0 bases, with 16 bases left between them. CDR1 and CDR2 (germline): LNHNV, YYDKDF (reference sequence). CDR3: CATSTARHYSSYNEQFF. The CDR3 bases are TGTGCCACCAGCACCGCCCGGCACTACAGCTCCTACAATGAGCAGTTCTTC.

This clonotype has only a few counts. The chain carries TRBV30 and TRBJ1-1, with 10 bases aligning to TRBD1. V trimming: 5 bases; J trimming: 5 bases; junction bases outside the gene matches: 2. There are 12 residues in the CDR3. Germline-derived CDR1 and CDR2 are GTSNPN and SVGIG (reference sequence). CDR3 in DNA: TGTGCCTGGCGGACAGGGGGGACTGAAGCTTTCTTT. It encodes CAWRTGGTEAFF.

This chain connects TRBV19 to TRBJ2-7; D call uncertain. The germline gives CDR1 LNHDA, CDR2 SQIVND (reference sequence). CDR3 length: 12 residues. Trimming stripped 7 bases from V and 3 bases from J, with 10 bases between. CDR3: CASKGDGYEQYF. CDR3 coding DNA: TGTGCCAGTAAGGGTGACGGCTACGAGCAGTACTTC.

A word on this clonotype: Lacking the conserved final phenylalanine or tryptophan, this CDR3 likely reflects a read error. The limits of the CDR3 on the DNA are not certain, so only TCRdb's listed CDR3 is given. This rearrangement joins TRBV29-1 to TRBJ2-3; the D call of TRBD1 is as the table states it, not checked on the DNA. Germline-derived CDR1 and CDR2 are SQVTM and ANQGSEA. The CDR3 is 12 amino acids long, termini counted. CDR3 in amino acids: CSVEKIGDERYL.

This clonotype was seen a few times. The chain carries TRBV12-3 or TRBV12-4 and TRBJ2-2; TRBD1 matches at 7 bases. There are 15 residues in the CDR3. V was clipped by 1 base and J by 5 bases; unmatched bases: 4. The CDR3 protein is CASSLEGARTGELFF. The CDR3 DNA reads as TGTGCCAGCAGTTTAGAGGGGGCGAGGACCGGGGAGCTGTTTTTT.

This clonotype was seen a few times. The chain recombines TRBV24-1 with TRBJ2-3; tentative D call: TRBD2 (6 bases). There are 13 residues in the CDR3. V was cut by 9 bases and J by 3 bases, with 12 bases left in between. Germline values: CDR1 KGHDR, CDR2 SFDVKD. CDR3 nucleotide sequence: TGTGCCACCGCTACTAGCAGAACAGATACGCAGTATTTT. It is translated as CATATSRTDTQYF.

The count of this clonotype is one. The junction departs from germline at one end; a sequencing error may be responsible. CDR3 coding DNA: TGTGCCAGCAGCGACAGCCTCAATCAGTCCCAGCATTTT. This sequence encodes CASSDSLNQSQHF. V and J are TRBV6-2 or TRBV6-3 and TRBJ1-5, with a weak D call TRBD1 (5 bases). The germline CDR1 and CDR2 sequences are MNHEY and SVGEGT. This CDR3 is 13 amino acids long.

This clonotype showed up just a few times. This chain links TRBV24-1 with TRBJ2-3; 7 bases are a match to TRBD2. The CDR3 has 16 residues. Per germline, CDR1 KGHDR and CDR2 SFDVKD. V was clipped by 3 bases and J by 3 bases; unmatched bases: 8. CDR3 in amino acids: CATSDITGGSTDTQYF. The DNA for the CDR3 is TGTGCCACCAGTGATATTACGGGCGGGAGTACAGATACGCAGTATTTT.

Concerning this clonotype: Possible read error: a much larger clone is one base away. The chain is built from TRBV5-1 and TRBJ2-5, with D possibly being TRBD2 (6 bases). The CDR3 has 13 amino acids. V lost 6 bases and J 4 bases, leaving 13 bases between the germline ends. Per germline, CDR1 SGHRS and CDR2 YFSETQ. CDR3: CASTQGLGETQYF. DNA for the CDR3: TGCGCCAGCACCCAGGGACTGGGAGAGACCCAGTACTTC. Complete variable domain (other parts from reference TRBV5-1 and TRBJ2-5): KAGVTQTPRYLIKTRGQQVTLSCSPISGHRSVSWYQQTPGQGLQFLFEYFSETQRNKGNFPGRFSGRQFSNSRSEMNVSTLELGDSALYLCASTQGLGETQYFGPGTRLLVL.

To note about this clonotype: Given a much more abundant clone one base away, this may be a read error. For the CDR3, the DNA is TGTGCCACCAGGGACACAGATACGCGGTATTTT. Translated: CATRDTDTRYF. The chain uses TRBV24-1 and TRBJ2-3; possible D gene TRBD1, 5 bases. The CDR3 loop spans 11 amino acids. The germline CDR1 and CDR2 sequences are KGHDR and SFDVKD.

This clonotype was recorded many times. V is TRBV20-1 and J is TRBJ2-7; 13 nucleotides agree with TRBD2. CDR1 and CDR2 (germline): DFQATT, SNEGSKA (reference sequence). The CDR3 length is 15 residues. Unmatched junction bases numbered 8, after V lost 5 bases and J lost 4 bases. As DNA, the CDR3 is TGCAGTGCTGGAACTAGCGGGGGGGCCGGGTACGAGCAGTACTTC. Translation gives CSAGTSGGAGYEQYF.

This clonotype was counted between two and nine times. The chain has TRBV29-1 and TRBJ1-4; 7 bases match TRBD1. The CDR3 has 13 amino acids. The V segment lost 5 bases and the J segment 3 bases; nucleotides outside the gene matches: 3. Germline-derived CDR1 and CDR2 are SQVTM and ANQGSEA. The CDR3 coding sequence is TGCAGCGTTATGGGACAGTCTAATGAAAAACTGTTTTTT. Translation: CSVMGQSNEKLFF. Supplemented by reference TRBV29-1 and TRBJ1-4, the full variable domain reads SAVISQKPSRDICQRGTSLTIQCQVDSQVTMMFWYRQQPGQSLTLIATANQGSEATYESGFVIDKFPISRPNLTFSTLTVSNMSPEDSSIYLCSVMGQSNEKLFFGSGTQLSVL.

The chain is built from TRBV28 and TRBJ2-7, with a possible D match to TRBD2 (6 bases). The germline gives CDR1 MDHEN, CDR2 SYDVKM. This CDR3 spans 15 amino acids. V was shortened by 2 bases and J by 2 bases, with 13 bases between the two germline ends. The DNA for the CDR3 is TGTGCCAGCAGTTTAGGAGGGACGGCTGCCTACGAGCAGTACTTC. Amino acids: CASSLGGTAAYEQYF. The full variable domain, its missing parts supplied by reference TRBV28 and TRBJ2-7, is DVKVTQSSRYLVKRTGEKVFLECVQDMDHENMFWYRQDPGLGLRLIYFSYDVKMKEKGDIPEGYSVSREKKERFSLILESASTNQTSMYLCASSLGGTAAYEQYFGPGTRLTVT.

V is TRBV20-1 and J is TRBJ1-1, with D possibly being TRBD1 (5 bases). Germline CDR1 DFQATT, CDR2 SNEGSKA (reference sequence). The CDR3 covers 17 residues. Trimming cost V 1 base and J 0 bases, with 18 bases left between them. The CDR3 region has the DNA TGCAGTGCTAGAGCCCCCGCCCGGTGGGGACTGAACACTGAAGCTTTCTTT. It specifies CSARAPARWGLNTEAFF.

This clonotype was seen many times. The chain recombines TRBV20-1 with TRBJ2-3, with 9 bases matching TRBD1. The V gene's germline CDR1 is DFQATT and CDR2 SNEGSKA (reference sequence). The V gene end was trimmed by 5 bases and the J gene end by 3 bases; junction bases not matched to a gene: 6. The CDR3 spans 14 residues. DNA of the CDR3: TGCAGTGCTGGGGACAGGGCGGGGACAGATACGCAGTATTTT. Its translation: CSAGDRAGTDTQYF.

This clonotype was found a few times. Here the CDR3 DNA reads TGTGCCAGCAGCTTAGTCAGGGTCCCCGGGGCTTTCTTT. The encoded protein is CASSLVRVPGAFF. This rearrangement joins TRBV13 to TRBJ1-1; TRBD1 is a possible D gene (5 bases). CDR1 and CDR2 (germline): PRHDT, FYEKMQ (reference sequence). The CDR3 runs 13 residues. V lost 1 base to trimming and J lost 11 bases, with 14 bases between them.